The 2 T cell receptor beta chains presented below share a single source sample, sequenced in a study of cytomegalovirus exposure and HLA in healthy donors. Sequencing used immunoSEQ multiplex PCR; TCRdb keeps in-frame clones, though not all of them. The table lists 250,000 to 400,000 clones, about nine tenths of them singletons. Material: PBMCs. The receptors come from a woman aged 25 to 39 in good health and CMV-seropositive.

This clone is a singleton in its sample. J is TRBJ2-2 and V is TRBV30; 8 nucleotides agree with TRBD1. Per the germline V gene, CDR1 is GTSNPN and CDR2 is SVGIG (reference sequence). This CDR3 contains 15 residues. Unmatched junction bases numbered 11, after V lost 5 bases and J lost 6 bases. CDR3 region: CAWGVDRGVSGELFF. Written as DNA, the CDR3 is TGTGCCTGGGGGGTAGACAGGGGCGTGTCCGGGGAGCTGTTTTTT.

The V gene is TRBV4-3, the J gene TRBJ2-3; possible D gene TRBD2, 5 bases. Trimming removed 1 base from V and 9 bases from J, with 11 bases in between. Per the germline V gene, CDR1 is LGHNA and CDR2 is YSLEER. This CDR3 spans 13 amino acids. CDR3 coding DNA: TGCGCCAGCAGCCAAGCCGCTAGCTCGACGCAGTATTTT. This codes for CASSQAASSTQYF.